The present TCR beta chain was sequenced within a study of T cell responses to AZD1222 COVID-19 vaccine. Remarks on this clone: The antigen is undetermined.

V lost 5 bases to trimming and J lost 5 bases, with 13 bases between them. The germline CDR1 and CDR2 sequences are SGHTA and FQGTGA. The CDR3 loop spans 14 amino acids. TCRdb's table, derived via immunoSEQ multiplex PCR, lists solely in-frame clones and lacks some. This table holds around 140,000 clones, over 75% found once. Findings of the study overall: Following two doses of AZD1222, Spike-specific TCR breadth and depth rose. Only 6 or 7 people who got AZD1222 tested seropositive at baseline. Dominant at 160-218 and 743-854, vaccine-associated CD4 TCRs also spanned spike. Scientists sampled the repertoires only once the peak T cell response had passed.

The sample consisted of peripheral blood, taken 28 days after the second dose of the MenACWY control vaccine. This TCR was recovered from an adult who received the MenACWY meningococcal vaccine as a control. The genes are TRBV7-3 and TRBJ2-1, with D maybe TRBD1 (6 bases). The chain's CDR3 is CASSLRQDNNEQFF. The CDR3 DNA reads TGTGCCAGCAGCCTCCGACAGGATAACAATGAGCAGTTCTTC.